The 29 T cell receptor delta chains in this list originate from one sample, sequenced in a study of Vδ1+ human thymocytes. Study results and limitations: Highly polyclonal TRG and TRD repertoires with Gaussian CDR3 length distributions appeared in thymus.

No antigens are known for them. Sequences come from RNA converted to cDNA by reverse transcription. Multiplex PCR used pooled V-gene forward primers and a constant-region reverse primer to amplify CDR3s. TCRdb re-called the multiplex PCR reads via CATT. This sample has roughly 55,000 delta-chain clones, with about 16% found just once. Sequencing used Vdelta1+ gamma-delta thymocytes from the thymus. Stated subset: FACS-sorted CD3+ TCRalphabeta- TCRVdelta1+ TCRVdelta2- thymocytes. The receptor set was obtained from a boy under three years old who had congenital heart surgery.

The chain couples TRDV1 to TRDJ1; D ambiguous. This CDR3 contains 14 residues. Germline CDR1 TSWWSYY, CDR2 QGS. With 4 bases removed from V and 0 bases from J, the gap between germline ends came to 9 bases. This CDR3 reads CALGVPGYTDKLIF. CDR3 in DNA: TGTGCTCTTGGGGTTCCGGGGTACACCGATAAACTCATCTTT.

This clone showed up just a few times. The chain uses TRDV1 and TRDJ1; TRDD2 is a possible D gene (5 bases). Germline V lookup: CDR1 TSWWSYY, CDR2 QGS. Trimming took off 1 base at V and 0 bases at J, with 27 bases between the two ends. The CDR3 extends over 21 amino acids. CDR3 amino acids: CALGEQWSLLSIVLYTDKLIF. CDR3 nucleotides: TGTGCTCTTGGGGAACAGTGGAGCCTTCTCTCGATTGTACTGTACACCGATAAACTCATCTTT.

The rearrangement links TRDV1 to TRDJ2, with 11 bases aligning to TRDD3. This CDR3 has 22 residues. The germline V gene encodes CDR1 TSWWSYY and CDR2 QGS. V trimming: 0 bases; J trimming: 4 bases; junction bases outside the gene matches: 19. The CDR3 loop reads CALGELRYKPRLGDTSTAQLFF. The CDR3 DNA sequence: TGTGCTCTTGGGGAACTCCGTTACAAGCCCAGGCTGGGGGATACCTCGACAGCACAACTCTTCTTT.

The V and J genes are TRDV1 and TRDJ1; the match to TRDD3 covers 9 bases. There are 17 residues in the CDR3. In germline, CDR1 is TSWWSYY, CDR2 QGS. J was trimmed by 4 bases and V by 5 bases; bases with no gene match: 14. The CDR3: CALGPIPTWGIGDKLIF. The CDR3 nucleotides are TGTGCTCTTGGGCCAATTCCTACCTGGGGGATCGGCGATAAACTCATCTTT.

This clone was detected only a few times. The chain is built from TRDV1 and TRDJ2; 10 bases fit TRDD3. There are 26 residues in the CDR3. Losses at the gene ends were 5 bases for V and 0 bases for J; bases not matched to a gene: 33. Germline CDR1 and CDR2: TSWWSYY and QGS. The CDR3 nucleotides read TGTGCTCTTGGGAATGGGACAAAAGACCCTCTACGTTCTTACTGGGGGATTCGTTCTTTGACAGCACAACTCTTCTTT. It translates to CALGNGTKDPLRSYWGIRSLTAQLFF.

V usage is TRDV1 and J usage is TRDJ1; 9 positions agree with TRDD3. The junction had 20 bases not matched to a gene; V was cut back by 0 bases and J by 3 bases. The V gene's germline CDR1 is TSWWSYY and CDR2 QGS. This CDR3 comprises 21 residues. DNA of the CDR3: TGTGCTCTTGGGGAACTGCCGACGTTTATGGTCGGGGGATACAAAGCCGATAAACTCATCTTT. Encoded protein: CALGELPTFMVGGYKADKLIF.

The chain uses TRDV1 and TRDJ1, with 9 bases matching TRDD3. The trim removed 3 bases at V and 2 bases at J, leaving 10 bases unmatched. Germline CDR1 is TSWWSYY and CDR2 is QGS. The CDR3 spans 17 residues. DNA of the CDR3: TGTGCTCTTGGGGAGTCTTCCAACTGGGGGACTACCGATAAACTCATCTTT. The encoded protein is CALGESSNWGTTDKLIF.

This clone was counted a few times. This rearrangement joins TRDV1 to TRDJ1, with unresolved D. This CDR3 spans 13 amino acids. Germline lookup yields CDR1 TSWWSYY and CDR2 QGS. V was trimmed by 5 bases and J by 7 bases, leaving 14 bases between them. In nucleotides, the CDR3 is TGTGCTCTTGGGAAACCATTACCGTGTAAACTCATCTTT. It yields the protein CALGKPLPCKLIF.

The chain couples TRDV1 to TRDJ1; TRDD3 agrees at 8 bases. The ends lost 5 bases at V and 0 bases at J; junction bases unmatched: 17. Germline CDR1 and CDR2: TSWWSYY and QGS. The CDR3 totals 19 residues. DNA of the CDR3: TGTGCTCTTGGGACCCGCGGAGAGAGTGGGGGATTGTACACCGATAAACTCATCTTT. This encodes CALGTRGESGGLYTDKLIF.

This clone was picked up a small number of times. The rearrangement uses TRDV1 and TRDJ1, with D possibly matching TRDD3 (5 bases). This CDR3 has 20 residues. Deletions cut 0 bases from V and 0 bases from J, with 23 bases between. Germline loops: CDR1 TSWWSYY, CDR2 QGS. CDR3 residues: CALGELPSCWLGTYTDKLIF. For the CDR3, the DNA is TGTGCTCTTGGGGAACTTCCGTCCTGCTGGCTGGGAACCTACACCGATAAACTCATCTTT.

This clone was observed a few times. The chain joins TRDV1 to TRDJ1; TRDD2 might be the D (6 bases). Germline lookup yields CDR1 TSWWSYY and CDR2 QGS. V lost 2 bases and J lost 0, with 28 bases in between. This CDR3 spans 21 amino acids. This chain's CDR3 is CALGERGLPTVLRLYTDKLIF. The CDR3 DNA reads TGTGCTCTTGGGGAAAGAGGCCTTCCCACCGTACTCAGGCTGTACACCGATAAACTCATCTTT.

This clone showed up just a few times. This chain uses TRDV1 with TRDJ2, with D unresolved. The germline V gene encodes CDR1 TSWWSYY and CDR2 QGS. This CDR3 has 16 amino acids. Trimming cost V 2 bases and J 2 bases, with 12 bases left between them. CDR3 coding DNA: TGTGCTCTTGGGGAATGGGAAGGTTTCTTGACAGCACAACTCTTCTTT. Its protein product is CALGEWEGFLTAQLFF.

This clone was observed a handful of times. The chain uses TRDV1 and TRDJ1; 9 positions agree with TRDD3. The V and J ends lost 1 base and 3 bases, in that order; junction bases with no gene match: 12. The CDR3 sequence is 18 residues long. Germline lookup yields CDR1 TSWWSYY and CDR2 QGS. CDR3 protein: CALGEPHYRGYEADKLIF. The CDR3 region has the DNA TGTGCTCTTGGGGAACCCCACTATAGGGGATACGAGGCCGATAAACTCATCTTT.

The chain employs TRDV1 and TRDJ1; perhaps TRDD3 as D (6 bases). This CDR3 is built from 22 residues. Germline V gives CDR1 TSWWSYY, CDR2 QGS. V was pared by 4 bases and J by 2 bases, with 35 bases between. The CDR3 protein is CALGVPRWADQPSTGRTDKLIF. The CDR3 nucleotides are TGTGCTCTTGGGGTCCCTCGTTGGGCCGACCAACCTTCTACTGGGAGAACCGATAAACTCATCTTT.

This clone was detected only a few times. This chain uses TRDV1 with TRDJ1; perhaps TRDD3 as D (6 bases). The germline gives CDR1 TSWWSYY, CDR2 QGS. The V end lost 0 bases, the J end lost 0 bases, and 26 bases lay between the germline ends. CDR3 size: 21 residues. The CDR3 nucleotides read TGTGCTCTTGGGGAACTAGTGAAGGCTCGTACTTCTGGGGTTTACACCGATAAACTCATCTTT. Amino acids: CALGELVKARTSGVYTDKLIF.

Note on this clone: A much larger clone differs from this one at a single base, so this may be a read error. The chain uses TRDV2 and TRDJ1, with 8 nucleotides matching TRDD3. Trimming removed 0 bases from V and 0 bases from J; junction bases left unmatched: 20. CDR1 and CDR2 from the germline V gene are GEAIGNYY and EKD. The CDR3 sequence is 21 residues long. The CDR3 here is CACDTQRAGGLLWPYTDKLIF. The CDR3 nucleotides are TGTGCCTGTGACACCCAACGTGCTGGGGGACTCCTCTGGCCGTACACCGATAAACTCATCTTT.

This clone was picked up a small number of times. The chain combines TRAV29/DV5 with TRDJ1; D not resolved. Between the trimmed V and J ends, which lost 0 bases and 0 bases, there was a span of 24 bases. Germline V gives CDR1 NSMFDY, CDR2 ISSIKDK. CDR3 length: 19 amino acids. The CDR3: CAASETPLSLQDYTDKLIF. Written as DNA, the CDR3 is TGTGCAGCAAGCGAGACTCCGCTCTCGTTACAGGATTACACCGATAAACTCATCTTT.

This clone was seen more than once but under ten times. Given a much more abundant clone one base away, this may be a read error. This chain uses TRDV2 with TRDJ1; D call uncertain. The CDR3 runs 12 residues. Germline assignment: CDR1 GEAIGNYY and CDR2 EKD. The CDR3 DNA reads TGTGCCTGTGGTACTTTGCCTGATAAACCCATCTTT. This encodes CACGTLPDKPIF.

J is TRDJ1 and V is TRDV1; 9 bases are a match to TRDD3. Trimming removed 9 bases from V and 0 bases from J; junction bases left unmatched: 23. The CDR3 extends over 20 amino acids. The germline gives CDR1 TSWWSYY, CDR2 QGS. Here the CDR3 reads CALGTQFGGYPTSYTDKLIF. DNA of the CDR3: TGTGCTCTGGGTACTCAATTCGGGGGATACCCAACTTCGTACACCGATAAACTCATCTTT.

This chain joins TRDV1 and TRDJ1; D is possibly TRDD3 (8 bases). The CDR3 length is 19 residues. Per the germline V gene, CDR1 is TSWWSYY and CDR2 is QGS. Trimming took 5 bases from V and 0 from J, leaving 25 bases between them. This CDR3 is CALGSSYDWGPQHTDKLIF. The CDR3 nucleotides are TGTGCTCTTGGGAGTTCCTACGACTGGGGGCCACAACACACCGATAAACTCATCTTT.

This clone has more than one count but fewer than ten. The J gene is TRDJ1, the V gene TRDV1, with D perhaps being TRDD2 or TRDD3 (8 bases each). The CDR3 spans 22 residues. The V gene's germline CDR1 is TSWWSYY and CDR2 QGS. V dropped 4 bases and J dropped 0 bases, with 33 bases sitting between them. CDR3 nucleotide sequence: TGTGCTCTTGGGGCTTCTAGATCTTCCTACCTAGACTGGGGGGAGTACACCGATAAACTCATCTTT. Amino acids: CALGASRSSYLDWGEYTDKLIF.

This clone was counted only a few times. The rearrangement joins TRDV1 to TRDJ1, with 7 positions matching TRDD3. J gave up 4 bases and V 3 bases, and 8 bases lay outside the gene matches. The CDR3 is 15 amino acids. Germline CDR1 TSWWSYY, CDR2 QGS. The CDR3 bases are TGTGCTCTTGGGGACCCTTTTCCTGGGGGCGATAAACTCATCTTT. As protein: CALGDPFPGGDKLIF.

This clone has more than one count but fewer than ten. The chain couples TRDV1 to TRDJ1; 8 nucleotides align to TRDD3. The CDR3 extends over 20 amino acids. Unmatched junction bases numbered 20, after V lost 5 bases and J lost 0 bases. The germline gives CDR1 TSWWSYY, CDR2 QGS. The CDR3 bases are TGTGCTCTTGGGATCCCTTTGCGGGATACGCGCTACGGGTACACCGATAAACTCATCTTT. Amino acids: CALGIPLRDTRYGYTDKLIF.

The chain employs TRDV1 and TRDJ1, with 13 bases identical to TRDD3. After removal of 1 base from V and 0 bases from J, the junction contained 8 bases not matched to a gene. The length of the CDR3 is 19 residues. Per the germline V gene, CDR1 is TSWWSYY and CDR2 is QGS. The DNA for the CDR3 is TGTGCTCTTGGGGAACCGGAACACTGGGGGATACGACACACCGATAAACTCATCTTT. It codes for CALGEPEHWGIRHTDKLIF.

In its sample, this clone was seen a few times. This sequence joins TRDV1 and TRDJ1; 10 bases are a match to TRDD3. CDR3 length equals 17 residues. Looked up from germline, CDR1 is TSWWSYY and CDR2 is QGS. J gave up 3 bases and V 2 bases, and 9 bases lay outside the gene matches. The CDR3 sequence is CALGENFFTGGSDKLIF. In nucleotides, the CDR3 is TGTGCTCTTGGGGAAAATTTCTTTACTGGGGGATCCGATAAACTCATCTTT.

V and J are TRDV1 and TRDJ1; 10 positions match TRDD3. Germline V gene sequence: CDR1 TSWWSYY, CDR2 QGS. The CDR3 is 18 residues long. V gave up 3 bases and J gave up 7 bases; unmatched junction bases: 17. The CDR3 loop is CALGDRVPRYWGIGKLIF. Here the CDR3 DNA reads TGTGCTCTTGGGGACCGCGTTCCCCGGTACTGGGGGATTGGTAAACTCATCTTT.

This clone was seen a handful of times. The chain carries TRDV2 and TRDJ1, with 11 nucleotides matching TRDD3. Looked up from germline, CDR1 is GEAIGNYY and CDR2 is EKD. J gave up 5 bases and V 0 bases, and 16 bases lay outside the gene matches. The CDR3 is 19 amino acids. CDR3 in amino acids: CACDTEVGGYVTPRDKLIF. The CDR3 coding sequence is TGTGCCTGTGACACCGAGGTTGGGGGATACGTAACTCCAAGGGATAAACTCATCTTT.

This clone was seen only a few times. The chain links TRDV1 to TRDJ1; no clear D. The CDR3 runs 17 residues. Germline V gene data show CDR1 as TSWWSYY and CDR2 as QGS. Trimming left V 3 bases short and J 2 bases short, with 19 bases between. The CDR3 loop is CALGDPSCTFKTDKLIF. The CDR3 DNA reads TGTGCTCTTGGGGATCCCTCTTGCACGTTCAAGACCGATAAACTCATCTTT.

Only a few counts were recorded for this clone. The chain uses TRDV1 and TRDJ1, with a possible D match to TRDD2 (5 bases). The germline V gene encodes CDR1 TSWWSYY and CDR2 QGS. The CDR3 is made up of 14 amino acids. V was trimmed by 5 bases and J by 4 bases, leaving 14 bases between them. The CDR3 protein is CALGTPLPGDKLIF. In DNA form, the CDR3 reads TGTGCTCTTGGGACCCCCCTACCTGGCGATAAACTCATCTTT.